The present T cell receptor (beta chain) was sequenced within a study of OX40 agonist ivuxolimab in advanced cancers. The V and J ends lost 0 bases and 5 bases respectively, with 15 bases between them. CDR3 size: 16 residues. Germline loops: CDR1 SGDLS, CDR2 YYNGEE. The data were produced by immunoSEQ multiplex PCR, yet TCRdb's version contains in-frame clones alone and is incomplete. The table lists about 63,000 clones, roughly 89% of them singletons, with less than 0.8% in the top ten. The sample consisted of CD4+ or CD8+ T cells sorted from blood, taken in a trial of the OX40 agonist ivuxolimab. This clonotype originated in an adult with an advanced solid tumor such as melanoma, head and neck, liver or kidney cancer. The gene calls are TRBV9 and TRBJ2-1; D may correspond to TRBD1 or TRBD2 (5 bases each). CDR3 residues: CASSVAVQGRDNEQFF. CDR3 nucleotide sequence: TGTGCCAGCAGCGTAGCTGTCCAGGGACGGGACAATGAGCAGTTCTTC.